This T cell receptor (beta chain) was recovered during a study of Tregs in tolerant kidney transplant recipients. As for the study in general: Related graft donors supplied nonmyeloablative bone marrow transplants, and mixed chimerism was transient.

Points on this clone: Its antigen is not identified.

Clones were read by immunoSEQ multiplex PCR, and TCRdb kept only the in-frame ones, dropping some. The table shows tens of thousands of clones, with about 89% occurring only once. The germline V gene encodes CDR1 SQVTM and CDR2 ANQGSEA. The V gene lost 1 base and the J gene lost 8 bases, with 17 bases spanning the gap. The CDR3 loop spans 15 amino acids. Study results and limitations: Activated donor B cell expansion appeared to reveal the most relevant donor-specific TCRbeta repertoire.

The genes are TRBV29-1 and TRBJ1-4; TRBD1 is a possible D gene (5 bases). The input for sequencing was CD4+ T cells from blood, taken before the transplant. This clonotype was obtained from a human donor who received a combined kidney and bone marrow transplant. The chain's CDR3 is CSVEVGRGVKEKLFF. Written as DNA, the CDR3 is TGCAGCGTTGAAGTGGGAAGGGGCGTTAAGGAAAAACTGTTTTTT.